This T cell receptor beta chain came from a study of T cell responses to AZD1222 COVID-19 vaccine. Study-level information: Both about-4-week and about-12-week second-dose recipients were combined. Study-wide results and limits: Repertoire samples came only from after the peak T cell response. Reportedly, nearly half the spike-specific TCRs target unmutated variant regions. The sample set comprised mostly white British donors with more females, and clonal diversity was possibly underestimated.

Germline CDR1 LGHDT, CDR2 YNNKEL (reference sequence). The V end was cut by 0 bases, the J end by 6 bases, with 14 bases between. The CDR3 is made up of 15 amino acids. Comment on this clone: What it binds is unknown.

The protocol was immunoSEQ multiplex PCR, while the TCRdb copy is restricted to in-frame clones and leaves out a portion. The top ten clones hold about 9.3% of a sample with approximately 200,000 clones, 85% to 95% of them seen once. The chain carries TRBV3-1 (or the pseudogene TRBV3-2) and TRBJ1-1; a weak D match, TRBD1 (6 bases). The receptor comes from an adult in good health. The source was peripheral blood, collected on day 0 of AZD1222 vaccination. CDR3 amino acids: CASSQDLGGVPEAFF. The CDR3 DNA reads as TGTGCCAGCAGCCAAGATTTAGGGGGGGTCCCTGAAGCTTTCTTT.